Following are 21 T cell receptor beta chains from one sample sequenced in a study of T-cell memory formation after mild COVID-19. A single record per CDR3 protein comes from TCRdb applying MiXCR to the 5' RACE reads. The sample lists about 610,000 distinct CDR3 sequences; around a sixth were seen once. Input material: PBMCs or a T cell subset sorted from them (not recorded which). All receptors come from an adult woman who had mild COVID-19 (a few samples of this study predate the infection). Cell type and time point are not known.

This clonotype was seen at least ten times. The CDR3 loop reads CASSLKWRGGAIPHTDTQYF. CDR3 DNA sequence: TGTGCCAGCAGCTTAAAGTGGCGGGGGGGCGCCATCCCGCACACAGATACGCAGTATTTT. The rearrangement links TRBV7-3 to TRBJ2-3; 9 nucleotides line up with TRBD2. V lost 1 base, J lost 2 bases, and 16 bases stayed unmatched. The CDR3 is made up of 20 amino acids. Germline CDR1 is SGHTA and CDR2 is FQGTGA. Looking up the rest from reference TRBV7-3 and TRBJ2-3 gives the full variable domain: GAGVSQTPSNKVTEKGKYVELRCDPISGHTALYWYRQSLGQGPEFLIYFQGTGAADDSGLPNDRFFAVRPEGSVSTLKIQRTERGDSAVYLCASSLKWRGGAIPHTDTQYFGPGTRLTVL.

This clonotype appeared many times. V and J are TRBV11-1 and TRBJ1-1; 7 bases align to TRBD1. J gave up 1 base and V 5 bases, and 7 bases lay outside the gene matches. The germline CDR1 and CDR2 sequences are SGHAT and FQDESV (reference sequence). CDR3 length: 15 amino acids. In DNA form, the CDR3 reads TGTGCCAGCAGCCCCCGACAGGGAGGGAACACTGAAGCTTTCTTT. This codes for CASSPRQGGNTEAFF. The complete variable domain, with remaining parts taken from reference TRBV11-1 and TRBJ1-1, reads EAEVAQSPRYKITEKSQAVAFWCDPISGHATLYWYRQILGQGPELLVQFQDESVVDDSQLPKDRFSAERLKGVDSTLKIQPAELGDSAMYLCASSPRQGGNTEAFFGQGTRLTVV.

This clonotype was detected ten times or more. The chain couples TRBV12-3 or TRBV12-4 to TRBJ2-1; D gene unclear. The CDR3 loop spans 13 amino acids. V was clipped by 1 base and J by 6 bases, with 7 bases between them. CDR3 loop: CASSLGVSNEQFF. The DNA of the CDR3 is TGTGCCAGCAGTTTAGGAGTGTCCAATGAGCAGTTCTTC.

This clonotype has only a few counts. Germline and junction disagree at one end, which may indicate a read error. The chain carries TRBV3-1 and TRBJ1-6; a possible D gene is TRBD1 (5 bases). This CDR3 has 12 amino acids. The germline gives CDR1 LGHDT, CDR2 YNNKEL (reference sequence). The CDR3 DNA reads as TGTGCCAGCAGCCAAGGGGGGGGACCGTCGTGGTTT. Amino acids: CASSQGGGPSWF.

The J gene is TRBJ2-1, the V gene TRBV9; TRBD2 matches 8 bases. The junction had 7 bases not matched to a gene; V was cut back by 7 bases and J by 4 bases. The CDR3 runs 14 residues. Germline V CDR1 and CDR2: SGDLS, YYNGEE. The CDR3 sequence: CASSAGGGYNEQFF. CDR3 nucleotide sequence: TGTGCCAGCTCCGCGGGAGGTGGTTACAATGAGCAGTTCTTC.

V usage is TRBV5-1 and J usage is TRBJ1-1; D gene unclear. Germline assignment: CDR1 SGHRS and CDR2 YFSETQ. V lost 0 bases and J lost 2, with 11 bases in between. The CDR3 sequence is 15 residues long. CDR3 residues: CASSLGWGSNTEAFF. In DNA, the CDR3 is TGCGCCAGCAGCTTGGGATGGGGTAGTAACACTGAAGCTTTCTTT.

V gene TRBV4-1 combines with J gene TRBJ2-5, with D unclear. The CDR3 runs to 14 residues. V shed 0 bases and J shed 3 bases, with 8 bases lying between them. Germline lookup yields CDR1 MGHRA and CDR2 YSYEKL. The CDR3 region has the DNA TGCGCCAGCAGCCAAGATTCTGGAGAAGAGACCCAGTACTTC. It yields the protein CASSQDSGEETQYF.

This clonotype appeared many times. The chain carries TRBV4-3 and TRBJ2-7; possible D gene TRBD2, 6 bases. CDR3 length: 15 amino acids. V shed 0 bases and J shed 3 bases, with 12 bases lying between them. From germline, CDR1 is LGHNA and CDR2 YSLEER. CDR3 sequence reads: CASSQDRDSRYEQYF. In nucleotides, the CDR3 is TGCGCCAGCAGCCAAGATAGGGACTCCCGCTACGAGCAGTACTTC.

The table lists this clonotype with many counts. V gene TRBV18 combines with J gene TRBJ2-5; D may be TRBD2 (6 bases). Trimming pared 10 bases from V and 3 bases from J, leaving 12 bases between. The germline V gene encodes CDR1 KGHSH and CDR2 LQKENI. The CDR3 length is 12 residues. CDR3 sequence reads: CATLGGKETQYF. Here the CDR3 DNA reads TGTGCCACCCTAGGAGGGAAAGAGACCCAGTACTTC.

This clonotype was counted between two and nine times. The gene calls are TRBV25-1 and TRBJ1-2, with D possibly being TRBD1 (5 bases). V lost 1 base and J 5 bases, leaving 17 bases between the germline ends. This CDR3 spans 16 amino acids. Germline values: CDR1 MGHDK, CDR2 SYGVNS. The CDR3 loop reads CASSESAGRAKYGYTF. The CDR3 DNA is TGTGCCAGCAGTGAATCGGCGGGCAGGGCGAAATATGGCTACACCTTC.

The V and J genes are TRBV5-1 and TRBJ1-2, with D maybe TRBD1 (6 bases). Trimming removed 2 bases from V and 1 base from J, with 12 bases in between. Germline CDR1 and CDR2: SGHRS and YFSETQ. The CDR3 extends over 15 amino acids. The CDR3 region is CASSFTAGVNYGYTF. The CDR3 bases are TGCGCCAGCAGCTTCACGGCAGGGGTTAACTATGGCTACACCTTC.

At least ten counts were recorded for this clonotype. V and J are TRBV5-1 and TRBJ2-3; 9 bases match TRBD2. The germline V gene encodes CDR1 SGHRS and CDR2 YFSETQ. After removal of 3 bases from V and 6 bases from J, the junction contained 14 bases not matched to a gene. CDR3 length: 17 amino acids. This chain's CDR3 is CASSSRPGGGAADTQYF. In nucleotides, the CDR3 is TGCGCCAGCAGCTCCCGCCCTGGCGGGGGGGCCGCGGATACGCAGTATTTT.

This clonotype was seen repeatedly, ten times or more. The chain joins TRBV7-9 to TRBJ1-2, with a weak D call TRBD1 (5 bases). Trimming pared 5 bases from V and 2 bases from J, leaving 15 bases between. Germline V gives CDR1 SEHNR, CDR2 FQNEAQ (reference sequence). The length of the CDR3 is 15 residues. In DNA form, the CDR3 reads TGTGCCAGCAGCCCTCAGGGAGGGGCGAACTATGGCTACACCTTC. It specifies CASSPQGGANYGYTF.

This clonotype turned up a few times. The rearrangement links TRBV20-1 to TRBJ1-2, with 10 bases that match TRBD1. The germline V gene encodes CDR1 DFQATT and CDR2 SNEGSKA (reference sequence). There are 15 residues in the CDR3. With V trimmed by 1 base and J by 3 bases, 5 bases remained unmatched. CDR3 loop: CSARAPGTGDYGYTF. CDR3 bases: TGCAGTGCTAGAGCCCCCGGGACAGGGGACTATGGCTACACCTTC.

The chain recombines TRBV5-4 with TRBJ2-1; weak D call: TRBD1 (6 bases). With 0 bases removed from V and 6 bases from J, the gap between germline ends came to 10 bases. This CDR3 is built from 14 residues. The germline CDR1 and CDR2 sequences are SGHNT and YYREEE (reference sequence). The CDR3 loop reads CASSLVVGGNEQFF. CDR3 coding DNA: TGTGCCAGCAGCTTGGTGGTAGGGGGCAATGAGCAGTTCTTC.

The chain joins TRBV6-5 to TRBJ1-1; possibly TRBD1 for D (5 bases). The CDR3 has 13 amino acids. V lost 6 bases and J lost 1, with 9 bases in between. CDR1 is MNHEY and CDR2 is SVGAGI in the germline V gene. The CDR3 bases are TGTGCCAGCAGGTATACAGGGAACACTGAAGCTTTCTTT. Translation gives CASRYTGNTEAFF.

This clonotype was seen many times. The chain uses TRBV12-3 or TRBV12-4 and TRBJ2-7, with D tentatively TRBD2 (6 bases). V lost 0 bases to trimming and J lost 3 bases, with 9 bases between them. The CDR3 is made up of 14 amino acids. DNA of the CDR3: TGTGCCAGCAGTTTAGCGGGCGGGGACTACGAGCAGTACTTC. Protein product: CASSLAGGDYEQYF.

The chain joins TRBV9 to TRBJ1-2; 9 positions match TRBD1. The J segment lost 5 bases and the V segment lost 4 bases, leaving 6 bases of the junction unmatched. The CDR3 has 14 amino acids. Germline V gene data show CDR1 as SGDLS and CDR2 as YYNGEE. CDR3 sequence reads: CASSIGGTGYGYTF. The CDR3 DNA sequence: TGTGCCAGCAGCATAGGTGGGACAGGGTATGGCTACACCTTC. The variable domain in full, with the rest retrieved from reference TRBV9 and TRBJ1-2, is DSGVTQTPKHLITATGQRVTLRCSPRSGDLSVYWYQQSLDQGLQFLIQYYNGEERAKGNILERFSAQQFPDLHSELNLSSLELGDSALYFCASSIGGTGYGYTFGSGTRLTVV.

This clonotype was detected a few times. V usage is TRBV12-3 or TRBV12-4 and J usage is TRBJ2-3; D is unclear. V was clipped by 6 bases and J by 2 bases, with 9 bases between them. The CDR3 has 13 amino acids. Here the CDR3 DNA reads TGTGCCAGCAGCTTTACCGACACAGATACGCAGTATTTT. It is translated as CASSFTDTDTQYF.

In this sample, this clonotype turned up many times. The chain employs TRBV5-1 and TRBJ2-1; a possible D gene is TRBD1 (6 bases). The germline V gene has CDR1 SGHRS and CDR2 YFSETQ. V was clipped by 4 bases and J by 4 bases, with 12 bases between them. The CDR3 length is 14 residues. The CDR3 region has the DNA TGCGCCAGCAGCAACCCTAGGGGGTACAATGAGCAGTTCTTC. As protein: CASSNPRGYNEQFF.

This clonotype was detected a few times. The J gene is TRBJ2-7, the V gene TRBV3-1; D is unresolved. V shed 2 bases and J shed 2 bases, with 10 bases lying between them. Germline assignment: CDR1 LGHDT and CDR2 YNNKEL (reference sequence). This CDR3 contains 14 residues. The CDR3: CASSQSGRTYEQYF. The CDR3, as DNA: TGTGCCAGCAGCCAAAGTGGCAGAACCTACGAGCAGTACTTC.